This T cell receptor beta chain was recorded in a study of blood T cell repertoires in COVID-19. The repertoire was sequenced with immunoSEQ multiplex PCR; TCRdb's copy has only in-frame clones and lacks some. The data show 250,000 to 350,000 clones, roughly 90% seen once. Germline loops: CDR1 SGHRS, CDR2 YFSETQ. This CDR3 contains 14 residues. The V gene end was trimmed by 3 bases and the J gene end by 3 bases; junction bases not matched to a gene: 4. Sample: peripheral blood. V is TRBV5-1 and J is TRBJ2-5, with 8 bases that match TRBD1. The sequence derives from a woman in her thirties with active or convalescent COVID-19. This CDR3 reads CASSWADREETQYF. CDR3 sequence (DNA): TGCGCCAGCAGCTGGGCGGACAGGGAAGAGACCCAGTACTTC.